This TCR beta chain was obtained from a study of long-term antiretroviral therapy in people with HIV. Study-level points and caveats: Relative to control repertoires, HIV repertoires exhibited narrower CDR3 length ranges.

Turning to this clone: The antigen remains undetermined.

Cryopreserved PBMC samples of roughly 0.95-10 million cells were used for DNA extraction. immunoSEQ v3.0 was run at survey level. Sequencing set out to capture roughly 35,000-50,000 T-cell genomes per sample. Sequencing used immunoSEQ multiplex PCR; TCRdb keeps in-frame clones, though not all of them. This sample has some 28,000 clones, with approximately 90% found just once. CDR1 is SEHNR and CDR2 is FQNEAQ in the germline V gene (reference sequence). V dropped 0 bases and J dropped 8 bases, with 13 bases sitting between them. CDR3 length: 14 residues. The chain carries TRBV7-9 and TRBJ1-1; D remains ambiguous. This receptor was identified in a young woman with HIV. The sample here was unsorted PBMCs, taken 0.5 years after starting antiretroviral therapy. CDR3 in DNA: TGTGCCAGCAGCTTAGCGGCGGGTTCCCCCGAAGCTTTCTTT. Amino acids: CASSLAAGSPEAFF.